The 15 T cell receptor beta chains given below trace back to one sample, sequenced in a study of OX40 agonist ivuxolimab in advanced cancers. Receptor libraries were prepared by the immunoSEQ multiplex PCR assay. TCRdb mirrors the immuneACCESS table, restricted to in-frame sequences. Some clones are absent from its copies; in checked studies, under half trace to an unresolved V gene, and the reason for the others is unknown. Present in this sample are roughly 24,000 clones, roughly 84% of which were seen just once. The top ten clones comprise about 16% of the sample. This specimen was CD4+ or CD8+ T cells sorted from blood, taken in a trial of the OX40 agonist ivuxolimab. The receptors derive from an adult with an advanced solid tumor such as melanoma, head and neck, liver or kidney cancer.

This chain links TRBV7-2 with TRBJ2-7, with D maybe TRBD2 (6 bases). The CDR3 runs 12 residues. V lost 1 base to trimming and J lost 7 bases, with 8 bases between them. Germline V gene data show CDR1 as SGHTA and CDR2 as FQGNSA. The CDR3 DNA follows: TGTGCCAGCAGCTTAGTGGCGGGAGAGCAGTACTTC. This gives the protein CASSLVAGEQYF.

V usage is TRBV5-1 and J usage is TRBJ2-5; weak D call: TRBD2 (5 bases). The V end was cut by 0 bases, the J end by 0 bases, with 6 bases between. Looked up from germline, CDR1 is SGHRS and CDR2 is YFSETQ. The CDR3 consists of 14 residues. The CDR3 sequence is CASSLVSDQETQYF. CDR3 in DNA: TGCGCCAGCAGCTTGGTTAGCGACCAAGAGACCCAGTACTTC.

The gene calls are TRBV6-6 and TRBJ1-6, with 9 bases lining up with TRBD1. CDR3 length: 15 residues. V was pared by 5 bases and J by 5 bases, with 4 bases of the junction left unmatched. CDR1 and CDR2 from the germline V gene are MNHNY and SVGAGI (reference sequence). The CDR3 spells CASSPGDRDNSPLHF. DNA for the CDR3: TGTGCCAGCAGTCCCGGGGACAGGGATAATTCACCCCTCCACTTT.

J is TRBJ1-3 and V is TRBV9; D possibly corresponds to TRBD1 (6 bases). Germline V gives CDR1 SGDLS, CDR2 YYNGEE. V dropped 1 base and J dropped 8 bases, with 16 bases sitting between them. This CDR3 comprises 15 residues. This chain's CDR3 is CASSVTAGAGDTIYF. CDR3 nucleotide sequence: TGTGCCAGCAGCGTAACAGCAGGGGCTGGCGACACCATATATTTT.

This clone was seen only once. The V call is TRBV11-3, the J call TRBJ2-7; weak D call: TRBD1 (5 bases). Germline V CDR1 and CDR2: SGHNT, YENEEA. V lost 5 bases to trimming and J lost 3 bases, with 11 bases between them. The CDR3 consists of 13 residues. The CDR3 region has the DNA TGTGCCAGCAGCCTCGGACACCTCTACGAGCAGTACTTC. Its translation is CASSLGHLYEQYF.

The rearrangement uses TRBV11-3 and TRBJ1-1; D might be TRBD1 (5 bases). Trimming removed 1 base from V and 4 bases from J, with 10 bases in between. The CDR3 spans 14 residues. Germline V lookup: CDR1 SGHNT, CDR2 YENEEA. CDR3 in amino acids: CASSLGQLSTEAFF. CDR3 nucleotides: TGTGCCAGCAGCTTAGGACAGCTGAGCACTGAAGCTTTCTTT. The full variable domain, in which reference TRBV11-3 and TRBJ1-1 provide the parts outside the CDR3, is EAGVVQSPRYKIIEKKQPVAFWCNPISGHNTLYWYLQNLGQGPELLIRYENEEAVDDSQLPKDRFSAERLKGVDSTLKIQPAELGDSAVYLCASSLGQLSTEAFFGQGTRLTVV.

This clone appeared a few times. V gene TRBV7-2 combines with J gene TRBJ1-4; D remains unclear. The ends were cut back, 2 bases at V and 6 bases at J, with 7 bases in the middle. CDR1 is SGHTA and CDR2 is FQGNSA in the germline V gene. The CDR3 consists of 13 residues. The CDR3 protein is CASSLSPDEKLFF. The CDR3 DNA sequence: TGTGCCAGCAGCTTATCCCCGGATGAAAAACTGTTTTTT.

This clone was seen only a few times. The V gene is TRBV7-2, the J gene TRBJ1-2; D remains ambiguous. The CDR3 length is 12 residues. Trimming shortened V by 3 bases and J by 5 bases, and 7 bases separated the two germline ends. Looked up from germline, CDR1 is SGHTA and CDR2 is FQGNSA. CDR3 residues: CASSLWRYGYTF. The CDR3, as DNA: TGTGCCAGCAGCTTGTGGAGGTATGGCTACACCTTC.

The chain combines TRBV6-1 with TRBJ2-3; weak D call: TRBD2 (6 bases). Germline lookup yields CDR1 MNHNS and CDR2 SASEGT. The germline V and J ends were trimmed by 1 base and 1 base, with 12 bases remaining between them. This CDR3 has 16 amino acids. The CDR3 here is CASSEVEGSGTDTQYF. The CDR3 DNA is TGTGCCAGCAGTGAAGTGGAGGGGTCGGGCACAGATACGCAGTATTTT.

The chain is built from TRBV6-4 and TRBJ2-7; D is unclear. Germline V lookup: CDR1 MRHNA, CDR2 SNTAGT. The CDR3 is made up of 12 amino acids. Deletions cut 5 bases from V and 3 bases from J, with 8 bases between. In DNA, the CDR3 is TGTGCCAGCAGTAGGCCCAACTACGAGCAGTACTTC. Protein product: CASSRPNYEQYF.

This chain connects TRBV11-2 to TRBJ2-1, with 8 bases aligning to TRBD1. The CDR3 is made up of 15 amino acids. With V trimmed by 6 bases and J by 4 bases, 8 bases remained unmatched. Germline V CDR1 and CDR2: SGHAT, FQNNGV. In nucleotides, the CDR3 is TGTGCCAGCAGACCTGGACAGGGCGGTTACAATGAGCAGTTCTTC. Residues: CASRPGQGGYNEQFF.

This chain connects TRBV2 to TRBJ2-1, with 10 bases lining up with TRBD1. With 5 bases clipped from V and 7 bases from J, the junction kept 2 bases outside the gene matches. The CDR3 spans 13 residues. Germline CDR1 reads SNHLY; CDR2 reads FYNNEI. DNA of the CDR3: TGTGCCAGCAGTAAGGACAGGGGGAATGAGCAGTTCTTC. Protein: CASSKDRGNEQFF. Variable domain in full (rest from reference TRBV2 and TRBJ2-1): EPEVTQTPSHQVTQMGQEVILRCVPISNHLYFYWYRQILGQKVEFLVSFYNNEISEKSEIFDDQFSVERPDGSNFTLKIRSTKLEDSAMYFCASSKDRGNEQFFGPGTRLTVL.

The chain couples TRBV25-1 to TRBJ2-5, with D perhaps matching TRBD1 (6 bases). This CDR3 is built from 17 residues. Germline V gene data show CDR1 as MGHDK and CDR2 as SYGVNS. V lost 6 bases and J lost 5, with 25 bases in between. The CDR3 sequence: CASSAIGWGQEGETQYF. The CDR3 DNA reads as TGTGCCAGCAGCGCCATTGGCTGGGGACAAGAAGGGGAGACCCAGTACTTC. Looking up the rest from reference TRBV25-1 and TRBJ2-5 gives the full variable domain: EADIYQTPRYLVIGTGKKITLECSQTMGHDKMYWYQQDPGMELHLIHYSYGVNSTEKGDLSSESTVSRIRTEHFPLTLESARPSHTSQYLCASSAIGWGQEGETQYFGPGTRLLVL.

The chain recombines TRBV7-2 with TRBJ2-7; possibly TRBD2 for D (7 bases). This CDR3 is 15 amino acids long. Looked up from germline, CDR1 is SGHTA and CDR2 is FQGNSA. V dropped 1 base and J dropped 5 bases, with 15 bases sitting between them. Here the CDR3 reads CASSLGTGRVNEQYF. DNA for the CDR3: TGTGCCAGCAGCTTAGGAACAGGGAGGGTCAACGAGCAGTACTTC.

This chain connects TRBV27 to TRBJ2-7; possibly TRBD1 for D (6 bases). The CDR3 contains 15 residues. Trimming took 3 bases from V and 2 from J, leaving 14 bases between them. CDR1 MNHEY and CDR2 SMNVEV come from the germline V gene (reference sequence). This CDR3 reads CASSFQTGTTYEQYF. Here the CDR3 DNA reads TGTGCCAGCAGTTTCCAGACCGGGACAACCTACGAGCAGTACTTC.